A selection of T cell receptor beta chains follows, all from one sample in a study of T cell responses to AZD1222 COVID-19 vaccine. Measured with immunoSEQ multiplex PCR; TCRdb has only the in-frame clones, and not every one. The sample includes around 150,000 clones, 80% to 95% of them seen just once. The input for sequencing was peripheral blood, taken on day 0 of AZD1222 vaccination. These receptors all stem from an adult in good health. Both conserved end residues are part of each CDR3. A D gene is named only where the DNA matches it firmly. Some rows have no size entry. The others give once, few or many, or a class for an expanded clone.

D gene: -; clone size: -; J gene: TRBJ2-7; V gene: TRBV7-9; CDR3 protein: CASSFGLESAPFYYEQYF; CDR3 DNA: TGTGCCAGCAGCTTTGGTCTAGAGTCCGCGCCATTCTACTACGAGCAGTACTTC
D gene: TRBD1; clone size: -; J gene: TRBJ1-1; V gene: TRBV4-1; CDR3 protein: CASSGFRDRGFRNTEAFF; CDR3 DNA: TGCGCCAGCAGTGGATTTAGGGACAGGGGGTTTCGGAACACTGAAGCTTTCTTT
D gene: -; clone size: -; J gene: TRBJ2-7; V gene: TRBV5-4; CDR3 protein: CASSLAGPVHEQYF; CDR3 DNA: TGTGCCAGCAGCTTAGCAGGGCCAGTTCACGAGCAGTACTTC
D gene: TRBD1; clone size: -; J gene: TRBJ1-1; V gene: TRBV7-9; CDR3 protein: CASSSSGGKPYTEAFF; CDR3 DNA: TGTGCCAGCAGCTCCTCAGGGGGGAAACCCTACACTGAAGCTTTCTTT
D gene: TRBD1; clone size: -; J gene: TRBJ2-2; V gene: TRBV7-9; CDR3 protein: CASSLGQGDTGELFF; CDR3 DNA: TGTGCCAGCAGCCTGGGACAGGGGGACACCGGGGAGCTGTTTTTT
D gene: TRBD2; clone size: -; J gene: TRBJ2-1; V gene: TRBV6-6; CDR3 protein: CAVGREDFNEQFF; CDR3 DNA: TGTGCCGTGGGGCGGGAGGACTTCAATGAGCAGTTCTTC
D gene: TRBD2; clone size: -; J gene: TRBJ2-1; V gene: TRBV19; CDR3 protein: CASSARTSGSNEQFF; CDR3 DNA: TGTGCCAGTAGTGCCCGGACTAGCGGGAGCAATGAGCAGTTCTTC
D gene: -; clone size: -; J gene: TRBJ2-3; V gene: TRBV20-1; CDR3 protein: CTGLGSDTQYF; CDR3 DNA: TGCACCGGATTGGGATCCGATACGCAGTATTTT
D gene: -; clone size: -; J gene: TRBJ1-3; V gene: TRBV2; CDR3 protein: CASSEDGVRSGNTIYF; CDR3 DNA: TGTGCCAGCAGTGAAGATGGGGTCCGCTCTGGAAACACCATATATTTT
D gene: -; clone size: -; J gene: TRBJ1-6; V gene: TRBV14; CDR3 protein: CASSPLVSSYNSPLHF; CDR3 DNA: TGTGCCAGCAGCCCCTTGGTCAGCTCCTATAATTCACCCCTCCACTTT
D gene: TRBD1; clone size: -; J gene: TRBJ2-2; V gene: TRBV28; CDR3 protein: CASSLRWDRGLFF; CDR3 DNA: TGTGCCAGCAGCCTAAGGTGGGACAGGGGCCTGTTTTTT
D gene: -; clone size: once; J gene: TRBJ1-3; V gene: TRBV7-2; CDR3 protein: CASSFRNTIYF; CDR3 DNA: TGTGCCAGCAGCTTCAGGAACACCATATATTTT
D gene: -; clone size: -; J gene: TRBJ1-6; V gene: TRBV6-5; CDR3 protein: CASNQKLNSPLHF; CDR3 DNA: TGTGCCAGCAATCAGAAGTTGAATTCACCCCTCCACTTT
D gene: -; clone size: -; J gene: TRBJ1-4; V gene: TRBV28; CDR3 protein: CASSTGGRETNEKLFF; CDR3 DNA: TGTGCCAGCAGCACAGGTGGCAGGGAAACTAATGAAAAACTGTTTTTT
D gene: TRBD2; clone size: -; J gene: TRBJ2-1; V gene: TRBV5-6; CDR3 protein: CASTLPGTSDEQFF; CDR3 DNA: TGTGCCAGCACCCTGCCTGGGACTAGCGATGAGCAGTTCTTC
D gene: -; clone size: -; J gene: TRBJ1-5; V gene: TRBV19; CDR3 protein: CASSIDAGVGGNQPQHF; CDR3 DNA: TGTGCCAGTAGTATAGACGCGGGGGTGGGCGGCAATCAGCCCCAGCATTTT
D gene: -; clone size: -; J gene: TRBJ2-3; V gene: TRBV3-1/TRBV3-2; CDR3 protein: CASTNTDTQYF; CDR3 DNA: TGTGCCAGCACCAACACAGATACGCAGTATTTT
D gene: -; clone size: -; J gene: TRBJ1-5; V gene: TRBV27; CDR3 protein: CASSLSRQALSNQPQHF; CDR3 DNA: TGTGCCAGCAGTTTATCCCGGCAGGCTCTTAGCAATCAGCCCCAGCATTTT
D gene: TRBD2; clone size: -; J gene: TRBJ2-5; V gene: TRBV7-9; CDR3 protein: CASSRLGLAGEETQYF; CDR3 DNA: TGTGCCAGCAGCCGTCTGGGACTAGCGGGAGAAGAGACCCAGTACTTC
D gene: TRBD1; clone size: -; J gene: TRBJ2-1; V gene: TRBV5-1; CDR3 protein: CASSSHISGTGAYNEQFF; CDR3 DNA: TGCGCCAGCAGCTCCCACATATCCGGGACAGGGGCTTACAATGAGCAGTTCTTC
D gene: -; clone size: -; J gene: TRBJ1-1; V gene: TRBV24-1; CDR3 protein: CATSDPAIGAFF; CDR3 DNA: TGTGCCACCAGTGATCCGGCCATTGGAGCTTTCTTT
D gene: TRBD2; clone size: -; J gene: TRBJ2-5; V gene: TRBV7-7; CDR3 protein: CASSLWGGETQYF; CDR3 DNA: TGTGCTAGCAGCTTATGGGGGGGAGAGACCCAGTACTTC
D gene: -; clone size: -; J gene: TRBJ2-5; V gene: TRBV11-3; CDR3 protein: CASSPRLGETQYF; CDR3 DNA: TGTGCCAGCAGCCCGAGGCTAGGAGAGACCCAGTACTTC
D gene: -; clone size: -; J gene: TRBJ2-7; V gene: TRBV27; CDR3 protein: CASSLSPTYEQYF; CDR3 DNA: TGTGCCAGCAGTTTATCCCCTACCTACGAGCAGTACTTC
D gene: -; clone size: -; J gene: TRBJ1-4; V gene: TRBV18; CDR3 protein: CASSPPVENEKLFF; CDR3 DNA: TGTGCCAGCTCACCTCCGGTGGAAAATGAAAAACTGTTTTTT
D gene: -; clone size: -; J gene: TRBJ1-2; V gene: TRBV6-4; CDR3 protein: CASSRDTSNYGYTF; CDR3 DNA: TGTGCCAGCTCTAGGGACACGTCGAACTATGGCTACACCTTC
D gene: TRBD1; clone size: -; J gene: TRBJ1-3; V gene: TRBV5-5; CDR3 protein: CASSTTGTGNTIYF; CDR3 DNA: TGTGCCAGCAGCACGACAGGGACTGGAAACACCATATATTTT
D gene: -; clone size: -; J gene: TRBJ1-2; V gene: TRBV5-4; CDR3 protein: CASSPINRADYGYTF; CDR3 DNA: TGTGCCAGCAGCCCCATTAACAGGGCTGACTATGGCTACACCTTC
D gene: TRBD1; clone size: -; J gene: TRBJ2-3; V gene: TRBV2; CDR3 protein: CASTPGQGVTDTQYF; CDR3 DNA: TGTGCCAGCACACCCGGACAGGGGGTCACAGATACGCAGTATTTT
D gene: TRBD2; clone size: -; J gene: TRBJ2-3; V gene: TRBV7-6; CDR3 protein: CASSFISGGTDTQYF; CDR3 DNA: TGTGCCAGCAGCTTCATTAGCGGGGGTACAGATACGCAGTATTTT
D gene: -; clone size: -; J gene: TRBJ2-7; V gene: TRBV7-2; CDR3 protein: CASSLTGEQYF; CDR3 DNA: TGTGCCAGCAGCTTGACAGGCGAGCAGTACTTC
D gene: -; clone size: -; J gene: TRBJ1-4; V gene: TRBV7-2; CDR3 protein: CASSFGIRGTSTNEKLFF; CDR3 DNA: TGTGCCAGCAGCTTCGGGATTCGGGGGACATCGACTAATGAAAAACTGTTTTTT
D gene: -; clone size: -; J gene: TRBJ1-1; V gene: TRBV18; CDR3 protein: CASSPSWGGRVTEAFF; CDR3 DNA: TGTGCCAGCTCACCATCCTGGGGGGGTCGAGTGACTGAAGCTTTCTTT
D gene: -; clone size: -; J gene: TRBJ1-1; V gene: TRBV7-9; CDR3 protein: CASSLVGNVRLEAFF; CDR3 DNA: TGTGCCAGCAGCTTAGTTGGGAATGTCAGGCTAGAAGCTTTCTTT
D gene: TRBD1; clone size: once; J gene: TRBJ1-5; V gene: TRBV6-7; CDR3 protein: CASDRGNQPQHF; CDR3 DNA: TGTGCCAGTGACAGGGGTAATCAGCCCCAGCATTTT
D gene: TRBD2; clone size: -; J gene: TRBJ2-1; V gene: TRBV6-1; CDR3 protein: CASSEIRGTSGSNEQFF; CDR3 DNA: TGTGCCAGCAGTGAGATCAGGGGAACTAGCGGGAGTAATGAGCAGTTCTTC
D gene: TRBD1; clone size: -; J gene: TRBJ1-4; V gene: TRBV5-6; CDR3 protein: CASSTTGGIANEKLFF; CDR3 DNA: TGTGCCAGCAGCACGACAGGGGGCATTGCTAATGAAAAACTGTTTTTT
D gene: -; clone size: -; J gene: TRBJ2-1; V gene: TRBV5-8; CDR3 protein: CATHRRTYNEQFF; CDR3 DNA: TGTGCCACCCACCGGCGAACCTACAATGAGCAGTTCTTC
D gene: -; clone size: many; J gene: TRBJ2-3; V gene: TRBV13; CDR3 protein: CASSRYISPDTQYF; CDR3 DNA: TGTGCCAGCAGCAGGTATATAAGTCCAGATACGCAGTATTTT
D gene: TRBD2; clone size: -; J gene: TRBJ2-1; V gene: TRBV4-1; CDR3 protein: CASSPGASGVTGNEQFF; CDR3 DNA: TGCGCCAGCAGCCCTGGGGCTAGCGGGGTAACGGGAAATGAGCAGTTCTTC
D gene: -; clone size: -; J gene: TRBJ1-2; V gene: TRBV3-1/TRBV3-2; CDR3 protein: CASSQGHSGANYGYTF; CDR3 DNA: TGTGCCAGCAGCCAAGGCCACTCAGGGGCTAACTATGGCTACACCTTC
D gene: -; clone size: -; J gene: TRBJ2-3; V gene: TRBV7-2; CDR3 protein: CASSLGSQGGTDTQYF; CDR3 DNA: TGTGCCAGCAGCTTAGGGTCACAGGGAGGCACAGATACGCAGTATTTT
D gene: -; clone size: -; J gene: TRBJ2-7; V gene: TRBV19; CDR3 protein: CASNGRRGDEQYF; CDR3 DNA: TGTGCCAGTAACGGGAGAAGGGGCGACGAGCAGTACTTC
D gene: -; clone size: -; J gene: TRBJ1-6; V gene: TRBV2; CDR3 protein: CASIARDTDNSPLHF; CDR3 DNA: TGTGCCAGCATAGCCCGGGACACCGATAATTCACCCCTCCACTTT
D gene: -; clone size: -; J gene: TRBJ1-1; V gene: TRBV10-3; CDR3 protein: CAIRGSEGTEAFF; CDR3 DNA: TGTGCCATCAGGGGGTCAGAGGGCACTGAAGCTTTCTTT
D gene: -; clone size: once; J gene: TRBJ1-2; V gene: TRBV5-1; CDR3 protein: CASSPAPFEQGSGYTF; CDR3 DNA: TGCGCCAGCAGCCCAGCGCCCTTTGAACAGGGCAGTGGCTACACCTTC
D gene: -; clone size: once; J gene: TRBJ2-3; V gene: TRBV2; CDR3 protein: CARGTENTDTQYF; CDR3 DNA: TGTGCCAGAGGGACGGAGAACACAGATACGCAGTATTTT
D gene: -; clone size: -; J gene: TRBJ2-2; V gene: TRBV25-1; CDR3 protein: CASSEVGDVVNTGELFF; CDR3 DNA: TGTGCCAGCAGTGAAGTCGGAGACGTCGTGAACACCGGGGAGCTGTTTTTT
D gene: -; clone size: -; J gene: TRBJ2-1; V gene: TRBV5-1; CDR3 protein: CASSPGTSTNNEQFF; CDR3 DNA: TGCGCCAGCAGCCCCGGGACGTCTACTAACAATGAGCAGTTCTTC
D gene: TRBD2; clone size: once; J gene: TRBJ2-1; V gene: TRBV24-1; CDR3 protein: CATSDLGLAGVNEQFF; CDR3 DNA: TGTGCCACCAGTGATTTGGGACTAGCGGGAGTCAATGAGCAGTTCTTC
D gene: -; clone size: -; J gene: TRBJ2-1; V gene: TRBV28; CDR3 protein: CASSLGGEWNEQFF; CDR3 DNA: TGTGCCAGCAGTTTAGGCGGGGAGTGGAATGAGCAGTTCTTC
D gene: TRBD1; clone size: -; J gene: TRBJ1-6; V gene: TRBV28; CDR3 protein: CASRGDRAEVSPLHF; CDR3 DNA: TGTGCCAGCAGGGGGGACAGGGCGGAGGTCTCACCCCTCCACTTT
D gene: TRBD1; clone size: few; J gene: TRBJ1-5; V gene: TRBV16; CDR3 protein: CASSQSGTVSNQPQHF; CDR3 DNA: TGTGCCAGCAGCCAATCCGGGACAGTTAGCAATCAGCCCCAGCATTTT
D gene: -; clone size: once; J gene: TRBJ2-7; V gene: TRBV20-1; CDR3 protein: CSASGPSGYEQYF; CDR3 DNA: TGCAGTGCTAGTGGGCCCTCGGGATACGAGCAGTACTTC
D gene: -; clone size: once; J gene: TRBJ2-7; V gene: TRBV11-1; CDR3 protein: CASSLYLGSYEQYF; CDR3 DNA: TGTGCCAGCAGCTTATATCTTGGGTCCTACGAGCAGTACTTC
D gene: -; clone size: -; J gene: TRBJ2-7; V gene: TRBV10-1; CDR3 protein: CASSELGTFEQYF; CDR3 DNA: TGCGCCAGCAGCGAACTCGGGACCTTCGAGCAGTACTTC
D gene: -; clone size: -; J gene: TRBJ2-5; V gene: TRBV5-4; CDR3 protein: CASSSGGSAEETQYF; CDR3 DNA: TGTGCCAGCAGCTCCGGGGGCAGTGCCGAAGAGACCCAGTACTTC
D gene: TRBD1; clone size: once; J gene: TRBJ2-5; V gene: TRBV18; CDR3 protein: CASSEGQGEQETQYF; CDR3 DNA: TGTGCCAGCTCTGAGGGCCAGGGGGAACAAGAGACCCAGTACTTC
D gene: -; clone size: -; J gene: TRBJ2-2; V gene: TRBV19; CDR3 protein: CASSIIATSNTGELFF; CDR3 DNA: TGTGCCAGTAGTATAATAGCCACGTCGAACACCGGGGAGCTGTTTTTT